A selection of T cell receptor beta chains follows, all from one sample in a study of cytomegalovirus exposure and HLA in healthy donors. The data were produced by immunoSEQ multiplex PCR, yet TCRdb's version contains in-frame clones alone and is incomplete. Of about 170,000 clones listed, 75% to 90% are singletons. Sequenced material: PBMCs. Source of these receptors: a woman aged 50 to 65 in good health and CMV-seropositive. Each CDR3 is given with its conserved first and last residue. The order of the fields is J gene, clone size, V gene, D gene, CDR3 protein, CDR3 DNA. The D gene is left open where the match is weak. Size is omitted from some rows. Given values are once, few, many or a class for expanded clones.

j_gene: TRBJ2-7
abundance: -
v_gene: TRBV28
d_gene: TRBD1
CDR3aa: CASSNRGSDEQYF
CDR3nt: TGTGCCAGCAGTAACAGGGGGTCCGACGAGCAGTACTTC

j_gene: TRBJ1-3
abundance: -
v_gene: TRBV9
d_gene: -
CDR3aa: CASSVTDSSGNTIYF
CDR3nt: TGTGCCAGCAGCGTAACTGATAGCTCTGGAAACACCATATATTTT

j_gene: TRBJ1-2
abundance: -
v_gene: TRBV28
d_gene: -
CDR3aa: CAVELDTNYGYTF
CDR3nt: TGTGCCGTAGAGTTGGACACGAACTATGGCTACACCTTC

j_gene: TRBJ2-1
abundance: -
v_gene: TRBV19
d_gene: -
CDR3aa: CASSPQGSGEQFF
CDR3nt: TGTGCCAGTAGTCCACAGGGCTCGGGCGAGCAGTTCTTC

j_gene: TRBJ2-7
abundance: few
v_gene: TRBV11-2
d_gene: TRBD1
CDR3aa: CASSLAQGQGSYEQYF
CDR3nt: TGTGCCAGCAGCTTAGCGCAGGGACAGGGCTCCTACGAGCAGTACTTC

j_gene: TRBJ1-2
abundance: -
v_gene: TRBV30
d_gene: -
CDR3aa: CARWTGGEIYGYTF
CDR3nt: TGTGCCAGATGGACCGGGGGGGAGATCTATGGCTACACCTTC

j_gene: TRBJ2-1
abundance: few
v_gene: TRBV2
d_gene: -
CDR3aa: CASSEAEAVNEQFF
CDR3nt: TGTGCCAGCAGTGAAGCAGAGGCAGTCAATGAGCAGTTCTTC

j_gene: TRBJ1-1
abundance: -
v_gene: TRBV2
d_gene: -
CDR3aa: CASRIHPNTEAFF
CDR3nt: TGTGCCAGCAGGATACATCCGAACACTGAAGCTTTCTTT

j_gene: TRBJ2-5
abundance: -
v_gene: TRBV2
d_gene: TRBD2
CDR3aa: CASSPGGGLETQYF
CDR3nt: TGTGCCAGCAGCCCCGGGGGGGGCCTAGAGACCCAGTACTTC

j_gene: TRBJ2-3
abundance: -
v_gene: TRBV28
d_gene: -
CDR3aa: CASTPRGDTQYF
CDR3nt: TGTGCCAGCACTCCTCGGGGAGATACGCAGTATTTT

j_gene: TRBJ2-7
abundance: once
v_gene: TRBV11-2
d_gene: -
CDR3aa: CASSLEKRDTRKQYF
CDR3nt: TGTGCCAGCAGCTTAGAGAAAAGGGACACCCGTAAGCAGTACTTC

j_gene: TRBJ1-2
abundance: once
v_gene: TRBV30
d_gene: -
CDR3aa: CAWTRGGASIYGYTF
CDR3nt: TGTGCCTGGACCCGGGGCGGGGCGTCTATTTATGGCTACACCTTC

j_gene: TRBJ2-5
abundance: -
v_gene: TRBV11-2
d_gene: TRBD1
CDR3aa: CASSLAGTGIDF
CDR3nt: TGTGCCAGCAGCTTAGCCGGGACAGGGATTGACTTC

j_gene: TRBJ2-7
abundance: -
v_gene: TRBV9
d_gene: TRBD1
CDR3aa: CASSGGRGLYEQYF
CDR3nt: TGTGCCAGCAGCGGGGGCAGGGGGCTCTACGAGCAGTACTTC

j_gene: TRBJ2-7
abundance: -
v_gene: TRBV6-5
d_gene: -
CDR3aa: CASSTPRQLNYEQYF
CDR3nt: TGTGCCAGCAGTACGCCGCGGCAGCTGAATTACGAGCAGTACTTC